This T cell receptor beta chain was obtained from a study of T cells in Graves' hyperthyroidism and ophthalmopathy. Broader study findings: Classification by a 13 V-J model distinguished ophthalmopathy from stable hyperthyroidism. Blood also held most thyroid clonotypes expanded beyond 0.001.

The investigators amplified TCR beta CDR3 regions from RNA transcripts. First-round RT-PCR with HTBI primers amplified the TCR CDR3 region. TCRdb reprocessed the multiplex PCR reads with MiXCR, giving one entry per CDR3 protein. The sample includes fewer than 750,000 distinct CDR3 sequences, around 46% of them seen just once. V lost 3 bases, J lost 5 bases, and 22 bases lay in between. The CDR3 sequence is 17 residues long. Germline V gene sequence: CDR1 KGHDR, CDR2 SFDVKD. Details on this clonotype: Antigen unknown.

For Graves' hyperthyroidism to be stable, ophthalmopathy could not progress within 18 months. Investigators excluded patients with uncontrolled infection, other autoimmune disease, pregnancy or lactation. The rearrangement joins TRBV24-1 to TRBJ2-7; TRBD1 is a possible D gene (7 bases). The source is a woman under 30 with Graves' hyperthyroidism. Source material: peripheral blood or thyroid tissue (not recorded which). This CDR3 reads CATSDLSGTGRGDEQYF. As DNA, the CDR3 is TGTGCCACCAGTGATCTTTCTGGTACTGGCAGGGGGGACGAGCAGTACTTC.